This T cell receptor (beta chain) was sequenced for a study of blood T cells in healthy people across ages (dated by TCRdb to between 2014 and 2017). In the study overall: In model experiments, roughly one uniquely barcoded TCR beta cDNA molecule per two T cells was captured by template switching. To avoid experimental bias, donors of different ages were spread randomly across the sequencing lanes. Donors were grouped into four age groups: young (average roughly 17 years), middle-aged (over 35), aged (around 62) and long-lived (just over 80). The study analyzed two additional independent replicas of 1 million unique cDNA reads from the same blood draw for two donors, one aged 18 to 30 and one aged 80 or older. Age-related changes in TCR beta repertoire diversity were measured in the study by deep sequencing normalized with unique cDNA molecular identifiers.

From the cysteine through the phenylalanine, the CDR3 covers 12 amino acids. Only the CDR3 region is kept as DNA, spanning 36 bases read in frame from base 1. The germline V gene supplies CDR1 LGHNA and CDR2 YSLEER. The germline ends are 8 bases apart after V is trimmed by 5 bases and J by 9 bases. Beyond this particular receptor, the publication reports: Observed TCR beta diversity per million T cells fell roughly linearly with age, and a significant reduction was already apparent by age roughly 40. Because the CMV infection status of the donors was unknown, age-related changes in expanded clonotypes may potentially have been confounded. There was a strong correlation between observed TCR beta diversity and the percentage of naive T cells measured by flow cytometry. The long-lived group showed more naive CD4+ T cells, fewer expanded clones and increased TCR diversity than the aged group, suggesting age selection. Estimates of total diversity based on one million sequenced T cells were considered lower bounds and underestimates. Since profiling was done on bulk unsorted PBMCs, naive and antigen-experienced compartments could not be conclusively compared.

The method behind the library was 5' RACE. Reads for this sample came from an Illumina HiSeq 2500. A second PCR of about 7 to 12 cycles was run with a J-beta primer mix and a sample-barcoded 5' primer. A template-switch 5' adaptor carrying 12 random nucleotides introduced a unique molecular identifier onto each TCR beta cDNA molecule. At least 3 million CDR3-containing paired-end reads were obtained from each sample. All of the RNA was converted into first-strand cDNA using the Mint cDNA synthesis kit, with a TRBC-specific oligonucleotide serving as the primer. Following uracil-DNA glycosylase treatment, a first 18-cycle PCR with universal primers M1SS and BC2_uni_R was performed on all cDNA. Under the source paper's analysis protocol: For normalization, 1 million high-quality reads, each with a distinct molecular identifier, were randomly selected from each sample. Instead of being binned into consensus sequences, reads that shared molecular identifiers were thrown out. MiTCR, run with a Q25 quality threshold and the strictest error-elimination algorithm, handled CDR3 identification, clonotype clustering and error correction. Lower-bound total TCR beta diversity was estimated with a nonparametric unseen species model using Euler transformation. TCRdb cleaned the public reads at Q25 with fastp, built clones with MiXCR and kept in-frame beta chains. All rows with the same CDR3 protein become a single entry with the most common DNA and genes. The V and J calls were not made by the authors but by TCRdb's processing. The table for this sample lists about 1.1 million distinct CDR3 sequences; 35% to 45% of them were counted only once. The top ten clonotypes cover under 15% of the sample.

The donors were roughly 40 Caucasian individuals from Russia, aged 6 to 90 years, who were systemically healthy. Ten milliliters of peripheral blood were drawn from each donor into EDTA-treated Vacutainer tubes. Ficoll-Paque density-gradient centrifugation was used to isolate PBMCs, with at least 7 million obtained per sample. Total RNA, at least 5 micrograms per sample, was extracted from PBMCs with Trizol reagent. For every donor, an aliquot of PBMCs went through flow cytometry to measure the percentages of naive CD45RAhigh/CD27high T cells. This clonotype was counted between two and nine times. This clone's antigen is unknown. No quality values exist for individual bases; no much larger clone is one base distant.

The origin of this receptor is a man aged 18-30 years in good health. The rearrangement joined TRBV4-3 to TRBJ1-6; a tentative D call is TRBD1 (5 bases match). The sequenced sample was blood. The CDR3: CASSNRFSPLHF. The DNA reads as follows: TGCGCCAGCAGCAACAGGTTTTCACCCCTCCACTTT.